These T cell receptor beta chains were read from a single sample in a study of cytomegalovirus exposure and HLA in healthy donors. TCRdb's copy holds only in-frame clones and misses some; the assay was immunoSEQ multiplex PCR. Of some 130,000 clones listed, around 80% are singletons. The sequencing input was PBMCs. The receptors originated from a man in his thirties or forties in good health and CMV-seropositive. Each CDR3 is given with its conserved first and last residue. A D gene is named only where the DNA matches it firmly. The size field is filled for only some rows; it gives once, few, many or a size class.

TRBJ2-5 - - TRBV7-6 TGTGCCAGCAGCTTAGGAGGTGGGGAGTCGGAGACCCAGTACTTC CASSLGGGESETQYF
TRBJ2-3 - - TRBV6-5 TGTGCCAGCAGATGGGGCCGGCCAGATACGCAGTATTTT CASRWGRPDTQYF
TRBJ1-5 - - TRBV30 TGTGCCTGGAGTCGGGGATCAAGGACCGATCAGCCCCAGCATTTT CAWSRGSRTDQPQHF
TRBJ2-1 - TRBD2 TRBV27 TGTGCCAGCAGTTTTCTAGCGGGAGGGCCTAGTGAGCAGTTCTTC CASSFLAGGPSEQFF
TRBJ2-3 - TRBD2 TRBV4-3 TGCGCCAGCAGCCAAGTGTATCGCGGGGGGCGGATCGTTTACGCAGATACGCAGTATTTT CASSQVYRGGRIVYADTQYF
TRBJ2-7 - - TRBV6-6 TGTGCCAGCAGTTACTTGGCGGAACCGTCCTACGAGCAGTACTTC CASSYLAEPSYEQYF
TRBJ1-3 - - TRBV9 TGTGCCAGCAGCGTAGGAGATGGAAACACCATATATTTT CASSVGDGNTIYF
TRBJ2-1 once TRBD2 TRBV7-9 TGTGCCAGCAGTCAGCTAGCGGGCCTCTCCTACAATGAGCAGTTCTTC CASSQLAGLSYNEQFF
TRBJ2-7 - TRBD1 TRBV7-2 TGTGCCAGCAGCTTAGTTTACAGGGGCTCCTACGAGCAGTACTTC CASSLVYRGSYEQYF
TRBJ2-7 - TRBD1 TRBV7-9 TGTGCCAGCAGCTTAGGGGAACAGGGGAACTACGAGCAGTACTTC CASSLGEQGNYEQYF
TRBJ2-2 - TRBD2 TRBV28 TGTGCCAGCCGACCGACTAGCGGGGGGGCCGGGGAGCTGTTTTTT CASRPTSGGAGELFF
TRBJ2-7 - TRBD1 TRBV6-1 TGTGCCAGCAGGCCTACGACAGGGAAGGGCGAGCAGTACTTC CASRPTTGKGEQYF
TRBJ1-3 - - TRBV7-6 TGTGCCAGCAGCCGACTCGACAGGTCGGGAGGAAACACCATATATTTT CASSRLDRSGGNTIYF
TRBJ2-3 - TRBD2 TRBV5-1 TGCGCCAGCAGCCTCCGGGGCGGCGGGAGGGCCGAGGGCACAGATACGCAGTATTTT CASSLRGGGRAEGTDTQYF
TRBJ1-3 - - TRBV2 TGTGCCAGCAGTGACGACAGCGGGGGTGCTGGAAACACCATATATTTT CASSDDSGGAGNTIYF
TRBJ2-7 - TRBD2 TRBV5-6 TGTGCCAGCAGCTGGGGACTAGTGCCCTACGAGCAGTACTTC CASSWGLVPYEQYF
TRBJ2-3 - TRBD2 TRBV9 TGTGCCAGCAGCGCCCGCGGGGGGACCACAGATACGCAGTATTTT CASSARGGTTDTQYF
TRBJ2-7 - - TRBV14 TGTGCCAGCAGCCGCGGAGGGGAACCCTACGAGCAGTACTTC CASSRGGEPYEQYF
TRBJ2-3 - TRBD2 TRBV11-1 TGTGCCAGCAGCCCGCGGACTAGCGGGGAAAGCACAGATACGCAGTATTTT CASSPRTSGESTDTQYF
TRBJ1-1 once TRBD1 TRBV30 TGTGCCTGGACGGACAGGAGGACTGAAGCTTTCTTT CAWTDRRTEAFF
TRBJ2-7 - - TRBV5-1 TGCGCCAGCAGCTTGGAGAGCGATGGGTCTATAGAGCAGTACTTC CASSLESDGSIEQYF
TRBJ2-7 - TRBD1 TRBV5-6 TGTGCCAGCAGCAAGGACAGGGACTACGAGCAGTACTTC CASSKDRDYEQYF
TRBJ2-7 - TRBD1 TRBV6-4 TGTGCCAGCAGCAAAGAGACAGGGGACTACGAGCAGTACTTC CASSKETGDYEQYF
TRBJ1-2 - TRBD1 TRBV2 TGTGCCAGCGGGCAAGGGACAGGGGCTGGGGGCTACACCTTC CASGQGTGAGGYTF
TRBJ1-1 - - TRBV19 TGTGCCAGTAGTGTTAACAGGGAGGGTGAAGCTTTCTTT CASSVNREGEAFF
TRBJ1-1 - - TRBV6-5 TGTGCCAGCAGCCGGCGGGACTTAAGGGCCACTGAAGCTTTCTTT CASSRRDLRATEAFF